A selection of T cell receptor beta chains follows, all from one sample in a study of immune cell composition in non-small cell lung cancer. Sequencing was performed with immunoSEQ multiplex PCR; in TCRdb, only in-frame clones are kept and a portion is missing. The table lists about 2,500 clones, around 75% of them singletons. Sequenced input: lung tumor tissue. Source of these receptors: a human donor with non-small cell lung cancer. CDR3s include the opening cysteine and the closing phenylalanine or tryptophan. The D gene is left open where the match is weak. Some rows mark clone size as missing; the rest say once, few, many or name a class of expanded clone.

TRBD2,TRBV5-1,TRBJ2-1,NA,TGCGCCAGCAGCTTGGAGATTAGCGGGGGGGAGCAGTTCTTC,CASSLEISGGEQFF
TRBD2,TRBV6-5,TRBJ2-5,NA,TGTGCCAGCCGGGGGGGGGAGACCCAGTACTTC,CASRGGETQYF
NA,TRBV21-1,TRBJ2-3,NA,TGTGCCAGCCCCCAGGTTTCTAGCACAGATACGCAGTATTTT,CASPQVSSTDTQYF
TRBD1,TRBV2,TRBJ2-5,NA,TGTGCCAGCAGTGCCGGGACAGTGCAAGAGACCCAGTACTTC,CASSAGTVQETQYF
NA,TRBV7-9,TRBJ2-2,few,TGTGCCAGCAGCTTTAGACAGAACACCGGGGAGCTGTTTTTT,CASSFRQNTGELFF
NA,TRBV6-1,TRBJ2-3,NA,TGTGCCAGCAGTGAATTGTCGAGCACAGATACGCAGTATTTT,CASSELSSTDTQYF
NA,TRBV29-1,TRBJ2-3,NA,TGCAGCGTGGGCGGGTACACAGATACGCAGTATTTT,CSVGGYTDTQYF
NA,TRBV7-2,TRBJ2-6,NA,TGTGCCAGCAGCTTATGGCAGTCGGGGGCCAACGTCCTGACTTTC,CASSLWQSGANVLTF
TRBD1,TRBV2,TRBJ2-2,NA,TGTGCCAGCATTAGGGACAGGGTGTCAGGGGAGCTGTTTTTT,CASIRDRVSGELFF
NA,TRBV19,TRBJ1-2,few,TGTGCGAGTAATGCGCGCCAGGGCTCATCATCCGGCTACACCTTC,CASNARQGSSSGYTF
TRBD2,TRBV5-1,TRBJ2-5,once,TGCGCCAGCAGCTTAGTAGCGGGGGATCAAGAGACCCAGTACTTC,CASSLVAGDQETQYF
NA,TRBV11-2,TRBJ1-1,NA,TGTGCCAGCAGCTTCCTCCCTACTGGAGGGACTGAAGCTTTCTTT,CASSFLPTGGTEAFF
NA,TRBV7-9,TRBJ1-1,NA,TGTGCCAGCAGCTTAGCGGTAGCTGAAGCTTTCTTT,CASSLAVAEAFF
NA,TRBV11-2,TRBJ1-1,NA,TGTGCCAGCAGCTTTTCAGAGAACACTGAAGCTTTCTTT,CASSFSENTEAFF
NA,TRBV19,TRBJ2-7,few,TGTGCCAGCCAGACTCGTGAGGAGCAGTACTTC,CASQTREEQYF
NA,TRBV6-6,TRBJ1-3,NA,TGTGCCAGCAGTAACCTCCGGGACACCTCTGGAAACACCATATATTTT,CASSNLRDTSGNTIYF
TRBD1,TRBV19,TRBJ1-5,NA,TGTGCCAGTAGGAAAACAGGGGGCAATTCCGATCAGCCCCAGCATTTT,CASRKTGGNSDQPQHF